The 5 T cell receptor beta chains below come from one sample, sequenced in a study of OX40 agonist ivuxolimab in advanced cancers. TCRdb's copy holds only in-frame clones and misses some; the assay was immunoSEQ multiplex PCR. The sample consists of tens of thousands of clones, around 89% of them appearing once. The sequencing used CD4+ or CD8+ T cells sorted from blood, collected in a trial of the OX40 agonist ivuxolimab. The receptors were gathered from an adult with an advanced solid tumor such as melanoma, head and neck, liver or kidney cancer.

As DNA, the CDR3 is TGTGCCAGCAGCCCAAAACTAGCGCGGTGGATTAATGAGCAGTTCTTC. It translates to CASSPKLARWINEQFF. The V and J genes are TRBV7-9 and TRBJ2-1, with TRBD2 matching over 7 bases. Germline lookup yields CDR1 SEHNR and CDR2 FQNEAQ (reference sequence). This CDR3 comprises 16 residues. V shed 5 bases, J shed 7 bases, and the junction held 14 bases outside the gene matches. Full variable domain (remainder filled in from reference TRBV7-9 and TRBJ2-1): DTGVSQNPRHKITKRGQNVTFRCDPISEHNRLYWYRQTLGQGPEFLTYFQNEAQLEKSRLLSDRFSAERPKGSFSTLEIQRTEQGDSAMYLCASSPKLARWINEQFFGPGTRLTVL.

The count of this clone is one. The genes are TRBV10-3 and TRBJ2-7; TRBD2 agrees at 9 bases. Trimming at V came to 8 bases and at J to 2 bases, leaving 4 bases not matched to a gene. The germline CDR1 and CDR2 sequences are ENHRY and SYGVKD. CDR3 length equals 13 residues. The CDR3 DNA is TGTGCCATCGGCCAGCGGGAGGCCTACGAGCAGTACTTC. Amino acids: CAIGQREAYEQYF.

DNA of the CDR3: TGTGCCAGCAGCGGGGGAGCGGGAGACCAGGAAGATGAGCAGTTCTTC. Amino acids: CASSGGAGDQEDEQFF. This chain uses TRBV5-6 with TRBJ2-1; 8 bases match TRBD2. V shed 4 bases, J shed 8 bases, and the junction held 14 bases outside the gene matches. Germline V CDR1 and CDR2: SGHDT, YYEEEE. This CDR3 comprises 16 residues. Filled out from reference TRBV5-6 and TRBJ2-1, the complete variable domain reads DAGVTQSPTHLIKTRGQQVTLRCSPKSGHDTVSWYQQALGQGPQFIFQYYEEEERQRGNFPDRFSGHQFPNYSSELNVNALLLGDSALYLCASSGGAGDQEDEQFFGPGTRLTVL.

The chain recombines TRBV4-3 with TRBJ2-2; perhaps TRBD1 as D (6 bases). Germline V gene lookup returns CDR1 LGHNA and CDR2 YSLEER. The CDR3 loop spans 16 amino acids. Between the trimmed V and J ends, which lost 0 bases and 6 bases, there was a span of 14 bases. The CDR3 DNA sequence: TGCGCCAGCAGCCAAGAGCCCAGGGGATCTGCCGGGGAGCTGTTTTTT. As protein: CASSQEPRGSAGELFF.

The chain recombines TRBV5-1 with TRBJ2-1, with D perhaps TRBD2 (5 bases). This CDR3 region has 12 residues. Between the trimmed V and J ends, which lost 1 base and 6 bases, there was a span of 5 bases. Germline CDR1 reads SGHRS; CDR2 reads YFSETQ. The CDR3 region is CASSLTSNEQFF. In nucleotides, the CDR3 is TGCGCCAGCAGCTTGACTAGCAATGAGCAGTTCTTC.